This is a list of T cell receptor beta chains from one sample in a study of blood T cells in healthy people across ages. Each CDR3 protein is one row after TCRdb ran MiXCR on the 5' RACE reads. The sample lists about a million distinct CDR3 sequences; 51% were seen once. The specimen was blood. The receptors originated from a woman aged 55-70 years in good health. Each CDR3 is given with its conserved first and last residue. D genes are given only for firm matches. The listing skips clone size in some rows; elsewhere it reads once, few, many or a size class.

J	V	size	D	DNA	CDR3
TRBJ1-1	TRBV6-1	-	-	TGTGCCAGCAGTGAACCTTACACTGAAGCTTTCTTT	CASSEPYTEAFF
TRBJ2-1	TRBV5-1	-	TRBD2	TGCGCCAGCAGCCTAGCGGGAGGGCTGCAGTTCTTC	CASSLAGGLQFF
TRBJ1-1	TRBV6-5	-	TRBD1	TGTGCCAGCAGTTCCGACAGGGGGGCTACTGAAGCTTTCTTT	CASSSDRGATEAFF
TRBJ2-7	TRBV12-3/TRBV12-4	-	TRBD2	TGTGCCAGCAGTCCCCGGGACTACACCTACGAGCAGTACTTC	CASSPRDYTYEQYF
TRBJ2-1	TRBV7-2	-	-	TGTGCCAGCAGCCGACAGGAAGACTCCTACAATGAGCAGTTCTTC	CASSRQEDSYNEQFF
TRBJ2-1	TRBV29-1	many	TRBD1	TGCAGCGCCGGGGACAGCGAGCAGTTCTTC	CSAGDSEQFF
TRBJ2-7	TRBV6-5	-	-	TGTGCCAGCAGTTACAGTGCGTCAGGGACCGAGCAGTACTTC	CASSYSASGTEQYF
TRBJ2-2	TRBV4-1	few	TRBD2	TGCGCCAGCAGCCAGGTTGGGGCGGGAGGCAGCGGGGAGCTGTTTTTT	CASSQVGAGGSGELFF
TRBJ2-5	TRBV4-1	-	-	TGCGCCAGCAGCCAAGATTGGGTTTACAATGAGCAGTACTTC	CASSQDWVYNEQYF
TRBJ1-4	TRBV20-1	-	-	TGCAGTGCTAGAGAAGCAACTAATGAAAAACTGTTTTTT	CSAREATNEKLFF
TRBJ2-7	TRBV5-1	-	TRBD1	TGCGCCAGCAGCTTGGCCGTAGGGACAGCCTCCTACGAGCAGTACTTC	CASSLAVGTASYEQYF
TRBJ2-1	TRBV4-3	once	-	TGCGCCAGCAGCCAAGATAAGGGCTGGGCGAATGAGCAGTTCTTC	CASSQDKGWANEQFF
TRBJ1-6	TRBV20-1	-	-	TGCAGTGCTAGGTGGCCCGCAAATTCACCCCTCCACTTT	CSARWPANSPLHF
TRBJ2-1	TRBV12-3/TRBV12-4	-	-	TGTGCCAGCAGTTTGGGGGGAGGACAGGTCAATGAGCAGTTCTTC	CASSLGGGQVNEQFF
TRBJ2-1	TRBV20-1	-	TRBD2	TGCAGTGTCCCTCTAGCGGGAGTCCCCTACAATGAGCAGTTCTTC	CSVPLAGVPYNEQFF
TRBJ1-5	TRBV12-3/TRBV12-4	few	-	TGTGCCAGCAGTACTCCCGGGGGGGGTCCGTATAGCAATCAGCCCCAGCATTTT	CASSTPGGGPYSNQPQHF
TRBJ1-2	TRBV4-2	few	-	TGTGCCAGCAGCCAAGTTAGGGACCCTGCCGGCTACACCTTC	CASSQVRDPAGYTF
TRBJ2-7	TRBV29-1	-	-	TGCAGCGCCGGGACATTTTACGAGCAGTACTTC	CSAGTFYEQYF
TRBJ1-2	TRBV25-1	few	-	TGTGCCAGCAGTGATAGAGAATTCAACTATGGCTACACCTTC	CASSDREFNYGYTF
TRBJ1-2	TRBV14	few	TRBD1	TGTGCCAGCAGCCAAGATCCGGGACAGTCTAACCTACATGGCTACACCTTC	CASSQDPGQSNLHGYTF
TRBJ2-1	TRBV7-9	few	-	TGTGCCAGCAGCGGCCCGGACTCCTACAATGAGCAGTTCTTC	CASSGPDSYNEQFF
TRBJ1-4	TRBV25-1	-	-	TGTGCCAGCGCCCGACACGCAACTAATGAAAAACTGTTTTTT	CASARHATNEKLFF
TRBJ2-7	TRBV5-1	-	TRBD1	TGCGCCAGCACCACCGGGACAGCAAACTACGAGCAGTACTTC	CASTTGTANYEQYF
TRBJ2-1	TRBV27	many	TRBD1	TGTGCCAGCAGTCCAGCGACAGGGCCGGTGAATGAGCAGTTCTTC	CASSPATGPVNEQFF
TRBJ1-6	TRBV4-1	once	TRBD1	TGCGCCAGCAGCCTACAGGGGGGCGCTTCACCCCTCCACTTT	CASSLQGGASPLHF
TRBJ2-5	TRBV28	few	-	TGTGCCAGCAGTTTCGTGGCAGATTCTCGGGAGCAGTACTTC	CASSFVADSREQYF
TRBJ2-3	TRBV4-2	-	-	TGTGCCTGCAGCAAGGTTCTAGCTACAAGCACAGATACGCAGTATTTT	CACSKVLATSTDTQYF
TRBJ2-7	TRBV7-9	-	TRBD2	TGTGCCAGCAGCTTCTTCACTAGCGGGACCTACGAGCAGTACTTC	CASSFFTSGTYEQYF
TRBJ1-2	TRBV10-3	-	-	TGTGCCATCAGTGTGCCGGATATTATGGGTGGCTACACCTTC	CAISVPDIMGGYTF
TRBJ2-3	TRBV7-2	-	TRBD2	TGTGCCAGCAGCTCATCCCCTGGGAGGGCAGATACGCAGTATTTT	CASSSSPGRADTQYF
TRBJ2-7	TRBV5-1	few	TRBD1	TGCGCCAGCAGCGGACAGGGGAAGCTCGAGCAGTACTTC	CASSGQGKLEQYF
TRBJ2-1	TRBV28	-	-	TGTGCCAGCACCTCTTGGCGACCCTCCTACAATGAGCAGTTCTTC	CASTSWRPSYNEQFF
TRBJ1-5	TRBV12-3/TRBV12-4	-	-	TGTGCCAGCAGTTTTCAGGGTAGTAGCAATCAGCCCCAGCATTTT	CASSFQGSSNQPQHF
TRBJ2-2	TRBV12-3/TRBV12-4	-	-	TGTGCCAGCAGTTTAATTCTGATCGGGGAGCTGTTTTTT	CASSLILIGELFF
TRBJ2-1	TRBV15	-	-	TGTGCCACCAGCAGAGATCTTATGGGTGCCAATGAGCAGTTCTTC	CATSRDLMGANEQFF
TRBJ2-3	TRBV4-1	few	-	TGCGCCAGCAGCCAAGTGGGCTTACCCACAGATACGCAGTATTTT	CASSQVGLPTDTQYF
TRBJ2-5	TRBV20-1	-	-	TGCAGTGCTGGAAGGACAGGGAGGGGAGAGACCCAGTACTTC	CSAGRTGRGETQYF
TRBJ1-2	TRBV24-1	-	-	TGTGCCACCAGTGATACGGGGAAGTATGGCTACACCTTC	CATSDTGKYGYTF
TRBJ1-1	TRBV7-6	-	-	TGTGCCAGCAGAGAGACTATGAGCACTGAAGCTTTCTTT	CASRETMSTEAFF
TRBJ2-5	TRBV15	few	TRBD1	TGTGCCACCAGCGGATCCGGGACAGGGTTGCGCGAGACCCAGTACTTC	CATSGSGTGLRETQYF